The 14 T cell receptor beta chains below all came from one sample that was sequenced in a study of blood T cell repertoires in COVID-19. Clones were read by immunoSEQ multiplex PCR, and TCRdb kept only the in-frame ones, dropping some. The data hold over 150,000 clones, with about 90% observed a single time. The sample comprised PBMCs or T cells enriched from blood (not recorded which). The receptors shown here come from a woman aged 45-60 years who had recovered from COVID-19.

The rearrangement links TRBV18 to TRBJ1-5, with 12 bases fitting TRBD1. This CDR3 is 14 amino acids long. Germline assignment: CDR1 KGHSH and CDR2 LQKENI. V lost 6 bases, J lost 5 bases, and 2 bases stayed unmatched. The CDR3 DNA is TGTGCCAGCTCCGGGACAGGGGGCCATCAGCCCCAGCATTTT. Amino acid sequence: CASSGTGGHQPQHF.

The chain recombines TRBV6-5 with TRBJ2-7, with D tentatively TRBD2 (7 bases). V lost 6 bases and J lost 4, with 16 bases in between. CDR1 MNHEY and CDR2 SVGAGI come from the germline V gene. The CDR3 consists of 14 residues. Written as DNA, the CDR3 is TGTGCCAGCAGCCCCCGGGGGGCGGATTACGAGCAGTACTTC. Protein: CASSPRGADYEQYF.

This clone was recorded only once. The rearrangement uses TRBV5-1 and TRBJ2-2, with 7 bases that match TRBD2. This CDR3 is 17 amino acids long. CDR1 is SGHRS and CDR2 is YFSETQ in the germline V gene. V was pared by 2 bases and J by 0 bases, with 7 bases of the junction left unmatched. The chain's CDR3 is CASSFWGGRSNTGELFF. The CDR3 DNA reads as TGCGCCAGCAGCTTCTGGGGCGGGAGATCGAACACCGGGGAGCTGTTTTTT.

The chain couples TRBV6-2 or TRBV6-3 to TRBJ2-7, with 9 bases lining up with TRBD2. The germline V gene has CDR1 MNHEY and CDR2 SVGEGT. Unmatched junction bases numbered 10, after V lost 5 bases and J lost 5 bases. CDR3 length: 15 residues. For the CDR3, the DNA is TGTGCCAGCAGTGCTAATAGCGGGAGCACCCACGAGCAGTACTTC. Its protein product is CASSANSGSTHEQYF.

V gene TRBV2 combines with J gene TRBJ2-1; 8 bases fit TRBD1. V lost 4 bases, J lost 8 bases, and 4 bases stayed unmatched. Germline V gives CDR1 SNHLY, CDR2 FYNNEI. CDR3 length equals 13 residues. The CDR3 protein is CASSVQTGDEQFF. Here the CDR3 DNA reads TGTGCCAGCAGTGTTCAGACAGGGGATGAGCAGTTCTTC.

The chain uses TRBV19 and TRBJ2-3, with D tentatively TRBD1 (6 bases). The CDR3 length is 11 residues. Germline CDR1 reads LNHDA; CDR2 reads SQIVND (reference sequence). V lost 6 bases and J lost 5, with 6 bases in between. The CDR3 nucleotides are TGTGCCAGTAGCAGGGGAGATACGCAGTATTTT. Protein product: CASSRGDTQYF.

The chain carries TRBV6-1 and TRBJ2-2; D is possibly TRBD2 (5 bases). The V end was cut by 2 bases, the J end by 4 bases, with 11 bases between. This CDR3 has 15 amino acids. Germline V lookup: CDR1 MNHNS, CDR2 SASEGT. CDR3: CASSENWAGTGELFF. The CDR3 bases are TGTGCCAGCAGTGAAAATTGGGCGGGCACCGGGGAGCTGTTTTTT.

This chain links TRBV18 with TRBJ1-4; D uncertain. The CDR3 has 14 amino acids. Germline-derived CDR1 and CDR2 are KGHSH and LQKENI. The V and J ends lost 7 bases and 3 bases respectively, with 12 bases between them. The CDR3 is CASCLAGPNEKLFF. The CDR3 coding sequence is TGTGCCAGCTGCTTGGCAGGCCCTAATGAAAAACTGTTTTTT.

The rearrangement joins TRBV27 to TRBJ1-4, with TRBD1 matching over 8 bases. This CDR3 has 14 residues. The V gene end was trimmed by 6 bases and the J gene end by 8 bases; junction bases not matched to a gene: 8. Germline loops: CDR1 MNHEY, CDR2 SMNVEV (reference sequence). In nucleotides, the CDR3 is TGTGCCAGCAGATCGGACAGGGTTTGGGAAAAACTGTTTTTT. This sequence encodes CASRSDRVWEKLFF.

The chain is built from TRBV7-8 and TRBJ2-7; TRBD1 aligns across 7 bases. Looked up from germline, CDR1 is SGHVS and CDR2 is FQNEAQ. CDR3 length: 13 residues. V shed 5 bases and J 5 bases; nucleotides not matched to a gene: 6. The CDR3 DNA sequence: TGTGCCAGCAGCCAGAACAGGGGCCACGAGCAGTACTTC. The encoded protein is CASSQNRGHEQYF.

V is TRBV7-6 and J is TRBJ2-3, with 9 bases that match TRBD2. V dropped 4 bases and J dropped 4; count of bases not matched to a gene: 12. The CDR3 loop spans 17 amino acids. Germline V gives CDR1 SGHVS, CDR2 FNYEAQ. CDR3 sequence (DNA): TGTGCCAGCAGCTCAAGACTGGCGGGAGGGAGGCCAGATACGCAGTATTTT. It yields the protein CASSSRLAGGRPDTQYF.

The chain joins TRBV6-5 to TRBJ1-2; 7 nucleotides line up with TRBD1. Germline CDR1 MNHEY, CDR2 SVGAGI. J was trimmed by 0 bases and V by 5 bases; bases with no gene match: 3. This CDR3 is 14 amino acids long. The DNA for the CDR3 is TGTGCCAGCAGTCGCGGGACAGCTAACTATGGCTACACCTTC. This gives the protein CASSRGTANYGYTF.

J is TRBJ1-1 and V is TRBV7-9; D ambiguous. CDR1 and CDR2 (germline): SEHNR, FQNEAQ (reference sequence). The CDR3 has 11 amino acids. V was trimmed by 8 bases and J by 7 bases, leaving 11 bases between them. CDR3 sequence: CASSRQDEAFF. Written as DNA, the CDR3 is TGTGCCAGCTCTCGGCAGGATGAAGCTTTCTTT.

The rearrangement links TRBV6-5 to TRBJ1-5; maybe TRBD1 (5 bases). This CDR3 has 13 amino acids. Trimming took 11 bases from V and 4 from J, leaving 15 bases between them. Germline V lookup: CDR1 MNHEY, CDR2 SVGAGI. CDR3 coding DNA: TGTGCCTCCCACAGGACGCGGAATCAGCCCCAGCATTTT. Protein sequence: CASHRTRNQPQHF.